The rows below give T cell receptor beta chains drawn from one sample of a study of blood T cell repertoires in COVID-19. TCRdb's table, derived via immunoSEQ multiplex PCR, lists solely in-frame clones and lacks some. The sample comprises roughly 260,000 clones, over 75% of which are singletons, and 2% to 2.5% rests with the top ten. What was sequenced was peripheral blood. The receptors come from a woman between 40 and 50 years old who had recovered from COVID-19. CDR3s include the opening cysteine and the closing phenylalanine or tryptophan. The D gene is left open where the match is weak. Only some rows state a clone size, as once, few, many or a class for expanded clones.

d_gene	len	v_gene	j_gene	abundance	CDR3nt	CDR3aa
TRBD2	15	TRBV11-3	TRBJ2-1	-	TGTGCCAGCAGCTTAGTGGCGGGGGCCTACAATGAGCAGTTCTTC	CASSLVAGAYNEQFF
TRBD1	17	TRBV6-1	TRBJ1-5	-	TGTGCCAGCAGTGAACTAAGGACAGGGGGTAGGATAAAGCCCCAGCATTTT	CASSELRTGGRIKPQHF
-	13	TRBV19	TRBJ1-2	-	TGTGCCACCAACCCCGGGGGGAACTATGGCTACACCTTC	CATNPGGNYGYTF
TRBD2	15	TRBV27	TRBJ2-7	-	TGTGCCAGCAGTCCGGGACTAGCGGCCTCCTACGAGCAGTACTTC	CASSPGLAASYEQYF
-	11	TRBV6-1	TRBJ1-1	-	TGTGCCAGCAGTGAGCAGGGTAGAGCTTTCTTT	CASSEQGRAFF
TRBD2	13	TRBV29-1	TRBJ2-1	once	TGCAGCGCGCCGGGACTAGCGGCCATAGAGCAGTTCTTC	CSAPGLAAIEQFF
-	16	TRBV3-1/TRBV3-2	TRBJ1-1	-	TGTGCCAGCAGCCAAGATGGACACCTAATAACCACTGAAGCTTTCTTT	CASSQDGHLITTEAFF
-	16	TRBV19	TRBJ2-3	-	TGTGCCAGTAGTCCCCTTCGGGGTACTAGCACAGATACGCAGTATTTT	CASSPLRGTSTDTQYF
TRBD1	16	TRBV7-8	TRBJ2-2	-	TGTGCCAGCAGCTTAGAGGGGACAGGGTTGGCCGGGGAGCTGTTTTTT	CASSLEGTGLAGELFF
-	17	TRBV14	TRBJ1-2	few	TGTGCCAGCAGCCAAGATCCTGGGGGGGCGCGCGGAGATGGCTACACCTTC	CASSQDPGGARGDGYTF
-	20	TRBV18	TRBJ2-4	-	TGTGCCAGCTCAAGGGGTGTAATCTCAACAGGGCTGAGGAGGAAAAACATTCAGTACTTC	CASSRGVISTGLRRKNIQYF
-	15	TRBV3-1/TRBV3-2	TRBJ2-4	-	TGTGCCAGCAGCCAGCTCGGACAGGGAGGGAACATTCAGTACTTC	CASSQLGQGGNIQYF
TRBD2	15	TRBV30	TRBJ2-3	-	TGTGCCTGGGGAAAAGGCGGGGGGCCAGGAGATACGCAGTATTTT	CAWGKGGGPGDTQYF
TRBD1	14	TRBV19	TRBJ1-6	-	TGTGCCAGTAGTATCCAGGGGGAGTATTCACCCCTCCACTTT	CASSIQGEYSPLHF
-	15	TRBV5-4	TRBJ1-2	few	TGTGCCAGCAGCTTGGAACCCGGGTCATTTTCTGGCTACACCTTC	CASSLEPGSFSGYTF
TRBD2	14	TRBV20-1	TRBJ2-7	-	TGCAGTGCTAGTTCCTCTGGGACTAGCAGCGAGCAGTACTTC	CSASSSGTSSEQYF
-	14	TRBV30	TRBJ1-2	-	TGTGCCTGGACCTCCGGCCAGGGGACCTATGGCTACACCTTC	CAWTSGQGTYGYTF
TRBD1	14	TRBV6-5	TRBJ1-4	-	TGTGCCAGCAGCAGGGACAGGGGTAATGAAAAACTGTTTTTT	CASSRDRGNEKLFF
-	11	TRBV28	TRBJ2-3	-	TGTGCCAGCCAGGGGTCAGATACGCAGTATTTT	CASQGSDTQYF
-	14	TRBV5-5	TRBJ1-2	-	TGTGCCAGCAGCCTGAACGGGATCAACTATGGCTACACCTTC	CASSLNGINYGYTF
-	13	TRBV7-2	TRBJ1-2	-	TGTGCCAGCAGCTTAGTTGCAGGACAGGGCTACACCTTC	CASSLVAGQGYTF
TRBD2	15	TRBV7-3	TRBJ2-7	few	TGTGCCAGCAGCTTATACCCGGGGCGGGAGTACGAGCAGTACTTC	CASSLYPGREYEQYF
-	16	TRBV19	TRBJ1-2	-	TGTGCCAGTAGTATAGCTGGAGGTTCGAGGAACTATGGCTACACCTTC	CASSIAGGSRNYGYTF
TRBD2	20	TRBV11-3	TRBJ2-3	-	TGTGCCAGCAGCTCGTCCGGTCGGTTCGAGCGGGAGGATGAAGGTGATACGCAGTATTTT	CASSSSGRFEREDEGDTQYF
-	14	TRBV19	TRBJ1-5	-	TGTGCCAGTAGTATAGATAGGACACCTCAGCCCCAGCATTTT	CASSIDRTPQPQHF
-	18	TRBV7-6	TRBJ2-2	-	TGTGCCAGCAGCTTAAACCCTCAGTGGCAGGGGTGGTCCGGGGAGCTGTTTTTT	CASSLNPQWQGWSGELFF
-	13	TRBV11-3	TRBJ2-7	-	TGTGCCAGCAGCGGAAGACAGGCCTACGAGCAGTACTTC	CASSGRQAYEQYF
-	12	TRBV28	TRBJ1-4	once	TGTGCCAGCAGACAGGGTAATGAAAAACTGTTTTTT	CASRQGNEKLFF
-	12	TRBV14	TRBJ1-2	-	TGTGCCAGCAGCCAACGTAACTATGGCTACACCTTC	CASSQRNYGYTF
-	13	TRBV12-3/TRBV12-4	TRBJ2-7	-	TGTGCCAGCAGTATAGGACTACCCTACGAGCAGTACTTC	CASSIGLPYEQYF
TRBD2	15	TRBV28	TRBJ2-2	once	TGTGCCAGCAGTTCCCTTGACGGGAGGAACGGGGAGCTGTTTTTT	CASSSLDGRNGELFF
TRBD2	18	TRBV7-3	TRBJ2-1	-	TGTGCCAGCAGCCATCGACAGACCGGGACTAGAGGTTACAATGAGCAGTTCTTC	CASSHRQTGTRGYNEQFF
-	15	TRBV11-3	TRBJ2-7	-	TGTGCCAGCAGCTTATCTTCAGCGGTCTCCTACGAGCAGTACTTC	CASSLSSAVSYEQYF
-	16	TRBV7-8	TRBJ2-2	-	TGTGCCAGCAGCTTAGGAGGCAGCCCGAACACCGGGGAGCTGTTTTTT	CASSLGGSPNTGELFF
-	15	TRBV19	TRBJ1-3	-	TGTGCCAGCGGCCGGGTTACGAGCTCTGGAAACACCATATATTTT	CASGRVTSSGNTIYF
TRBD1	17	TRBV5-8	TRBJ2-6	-	TGTGCCAGCAGCTTGGGACAGGGGGCCCCTGGGGCCAACGTCCTGACTTTC	CASSLGQGAPGANVLTF